This T cell receptor beta chain derives from a study of cytotoxic CD8 clonotypes in ibrutinib-treated CLL. TCRdb keeps only in-frame clones here, not all; method: immunoSEQ multiplex PCR. The data show some 130,000 clones, 80% to 90% seen once. Study-wide results and caveats: While tracking circulating CD8+ T-cell counts, baseline clonality exceeded that of age-matched healthy donors.

This clone showed up just once. Its cognate antigen is unknown. The CDR3 length is 15 residues. The V and J ends lost 2 bases and 4 bases respectively, with 14 bases between them. Germline V gene data show CDR1 as MGHRA and CDR2 as YSYEKL. V and J are TRBV4-1 and TRBJ1-1; no definite D call. The TCR comes from a human donor with chronic lymphocytic leukemia. The sequenced sample was PBMCs, obtained after 24 months of ibrutinib treatment. Here the CDR3 DNA reads TGCGCCAGCAGCCAACTCCTGAAAGTTAGCACTGAAGCTTTCTTT. Translating gives CASSQLLKVSTEAFF.